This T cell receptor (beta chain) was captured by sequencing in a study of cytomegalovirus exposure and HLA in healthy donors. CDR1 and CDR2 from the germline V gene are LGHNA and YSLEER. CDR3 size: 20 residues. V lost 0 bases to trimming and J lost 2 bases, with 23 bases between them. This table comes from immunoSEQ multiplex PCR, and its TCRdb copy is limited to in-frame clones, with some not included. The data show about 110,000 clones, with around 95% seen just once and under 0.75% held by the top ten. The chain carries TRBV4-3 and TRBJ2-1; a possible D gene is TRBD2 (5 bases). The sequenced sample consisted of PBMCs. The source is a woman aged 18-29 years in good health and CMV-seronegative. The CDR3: CASSQDFRGSMRQAYNEQFF. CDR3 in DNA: TGCGCCAGCAGCCAAGATTTTCGGGGAAGCATGCGTCAAGCCTACAATGAGCAGTTCTTC.